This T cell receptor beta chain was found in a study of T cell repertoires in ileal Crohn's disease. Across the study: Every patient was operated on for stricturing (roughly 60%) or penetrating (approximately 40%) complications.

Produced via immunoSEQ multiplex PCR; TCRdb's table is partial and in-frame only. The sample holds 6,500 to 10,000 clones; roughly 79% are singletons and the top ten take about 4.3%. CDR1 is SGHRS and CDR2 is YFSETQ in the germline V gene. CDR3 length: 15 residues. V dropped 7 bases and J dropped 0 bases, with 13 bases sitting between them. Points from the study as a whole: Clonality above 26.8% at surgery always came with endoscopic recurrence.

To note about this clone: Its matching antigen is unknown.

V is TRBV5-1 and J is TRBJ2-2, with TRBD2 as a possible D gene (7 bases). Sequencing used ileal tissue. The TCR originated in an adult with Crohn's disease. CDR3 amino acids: CASAGAGTNTGELFF. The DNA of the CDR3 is TGCGCCAGCGCGGGGGCAGGGACGAACACCGGGGAGCTGTTTTTT.